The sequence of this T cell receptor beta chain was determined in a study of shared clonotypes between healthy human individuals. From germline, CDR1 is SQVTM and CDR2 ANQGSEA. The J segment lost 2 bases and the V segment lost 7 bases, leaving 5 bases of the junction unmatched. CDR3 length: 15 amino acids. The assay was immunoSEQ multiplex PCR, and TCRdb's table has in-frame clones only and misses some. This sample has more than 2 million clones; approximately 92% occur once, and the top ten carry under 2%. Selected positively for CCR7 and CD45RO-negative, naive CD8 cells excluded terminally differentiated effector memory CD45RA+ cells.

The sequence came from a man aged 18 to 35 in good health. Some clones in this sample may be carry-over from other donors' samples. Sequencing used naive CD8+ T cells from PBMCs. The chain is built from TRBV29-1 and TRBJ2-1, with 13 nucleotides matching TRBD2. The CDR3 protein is CSAGTSGVTYNEQFF. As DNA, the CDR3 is TGCAGCGCTGGGACTAGCGGGGTTACCTACAATGAGCAGTTCTTC.